The clone carrying this T cell receptor (beta chain) was counted many times. Its antigen is undetermined. Constant-segment primers served in 5'RACE that generated TCR alpha and TCR beta cDNA libraries bearing sample barcodes and UMIs. TCRdb re-called the 5' RACE reads with MiXCR, one entry per CDR3 protein. The sample shows about 50,000 distinct CDR3 sequences, 9.5% to 15% of them seen only once. The sample belongs to a study of T-cell memory formation after mild COVID-19. Overall study results and limits: Contracting clones, day 15 to 85, had balanced CD4/CD8, and later expanders favored CD4+.

With 2 bases removed from V and 8 bases from J, the gap between germline ends came to 9 bases. This CDR3 region has 12 residues. Germline V lookup: CDR1 SGHTA, CDR2 FQGNSA. Input material: PBMCs or a T cell subset sorted from them (not recorded which). The source of this sequence is a man in his late teens or twenties who had mild COVID-19 (a few samples of this study predate the infection). Cell type and time point are not known. The rearrangement uses TRBV7-2 and TRBJ2-5; D is possibly TRBD2 (5 bases). The CDR3 DNA reads as TGTGCCAGCAGCTTAAGCGGTGTAACCCAGTACTTC. Translation gives CASSLSGVTQYF.